This TCR beta chain was captured by sequencing in a study of OX40 agonist ivuxolimab in advanced cancers. About the study: Patients received the agonistic anti-OX40 (CD134) antibody ivuxolimab.

Assay: immunoSEQ multiplex PCR; the TCRdb copy retains only in-frame clones and omits some. Of tens of thousands of clones in the sample, roughly 90% were seen once. This clone was observed a few times. Its antigen is still unknown. The V gene's germline CDR1 is MNHNY and CDR2 SVGAGI (reference sequence). CDR3 length equals 13 residues. Trimming left V 7 bases short and J 2 bases short, with 9 bases between. Researchers took blood at baseline, on cycle 4 day 1, and on cycle 7 day 1. Findings and limits, study-wide: Clonal expansion was seen in CD4+ and CD8+ blood T cells by week 6 at 0.1 to 3.0 mg/kg. Patients who responded partially at 0.1-3.0 mg/kg showed clonal expansion ranking among the lowest.

The source of this sequence is an adult with an advanced solid tumor such as melanoma, head and neck, liver or kidney cancer. The chain recombines TRBV6-6 with TRBJ1-3; possible D gene TRBD1, 5 bases. This sample comprised CD4+ or CD8+ T cells sorted from blood, obtained in a trial of the OX40 agonist ivuxolimab. The CDR3 DNA reads TGTGCCAGCAAGGAGGGGCCTGGAAACACCATATATTTT. This encodes CASKEGPGNTIYF.